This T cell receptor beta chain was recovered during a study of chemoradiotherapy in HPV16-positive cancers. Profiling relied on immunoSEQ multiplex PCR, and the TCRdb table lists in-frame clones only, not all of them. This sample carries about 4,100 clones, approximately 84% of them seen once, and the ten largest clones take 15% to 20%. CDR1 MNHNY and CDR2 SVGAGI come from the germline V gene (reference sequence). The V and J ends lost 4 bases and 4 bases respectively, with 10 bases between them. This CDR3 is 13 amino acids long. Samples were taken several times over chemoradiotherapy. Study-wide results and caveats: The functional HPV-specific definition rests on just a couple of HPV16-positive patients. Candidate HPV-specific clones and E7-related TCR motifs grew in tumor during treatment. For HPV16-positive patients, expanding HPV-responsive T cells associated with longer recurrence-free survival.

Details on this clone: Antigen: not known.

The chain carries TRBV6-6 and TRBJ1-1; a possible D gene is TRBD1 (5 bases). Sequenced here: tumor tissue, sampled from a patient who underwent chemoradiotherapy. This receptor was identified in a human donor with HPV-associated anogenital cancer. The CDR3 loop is CASSSGASTEAFF. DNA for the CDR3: TGTGCCAGCAGTTCCGGGGCTTCCACTGAAGCTTTCTTT.